This is a list of T cell receptor beta chains from one sample in a study of T cells in Graves' hyperthyroidism and ophthalmopathy. Via MiXCR, TCRdb re-called the multiplex PCR reads, giving one row per CDR3 protein. The table includes about 300,000 distinct CDR3 sequences, roughly 18% detected once. Sequenced input: blood. Receptors originate from a man aged 50 to 59 with Graves' ophthalmopathy. CDR3s include the opening cysteine and the closing phenylalanine or tryptophan. A D gene is named only where the DNA matches it firmly. The listing skips clone size in some rows; elsewhere it reads once, few, many or a size class.

>.|TRBV10-1|TRBJ2-1|15|few
CASNLSRTRANEQFF
TGCGCCAGCAACCTGAGCCGGACGAGGGCTAATGAGCAGTTCTTC
>TRBD1|TRBV12-3/TRBV12-4|TRBJ1-5|16|.
CASSFVSGGSNQPQHF
TGTGCCAGCAGTTTCGTCTCAGGGGGCAGCAATCAGCCCCAGCATTTT
>.|TRBV2|TRBJ2-1|14|many
CASKARLGPWEQFF
TGTGCCAGCAAAGCACGTCTTGGGCCGTGGGAGCAGTTCTTC
>TRBD2|TRBV14|TRBJ2-3|16|few
CASSLLSPGGGYTQYF
TGTGCCAGCAGCCTACTTTCTCCGGGAGGGGGATATACGCAGTATTTT
>.|TRBV7-9|TRBJ2-2|15|few
CASSFPSWRTGELFF
TGTGCCAGCAGCTTCCCTTCTTGGAGGACCGGGGAGCTGTTTTTT
>TRBD2|TRBV28|TRBJ2-1|16|.
CASSSLAGGPNNEQFF
TGTGCCAGCAGTTCCCTAGCGGGAGGGCCGAACAATGAGCAGTTCTTC
>TRBD1|TRBV5-1|TRBJ2-2|15|few
CASSARQGDTGELFF
TGCGCCAGCAGCGCTCGACAGGGGGACACCGGGGAGCTGTTTTTT
>TRBD2|TRBV28|TRBJ2-7|20|many
CASSRRRTGGLAGLSYEQYF
TGTGCCAGCAGTCGCCGTCGGACAGGAGGACTAGCGGGCCTATCCTACGAGCAGTACTTC
>.|TRBV4-1|TRBJ2-7|15|few
CASSRGGGGNYEQYF
TGCGCCAGCAGCCGAGGAGGGGGGGGGAATTACGAGCAGTACTTC
>TRBD2|TRBV7-2|TRBJ2-1|13|.
CASNLAVNNEQFF
TGTGCCAGCAACCTAGCGGTAAACAATGAGCAGTTCTTC
>TRBD1|TRBV11-2|TRBJ1-5|16|many
CASSLGDRISNQPQHF
TGTGCCAGCAGCTTAGGGGACAGGATCAGCAATCAGCCCCAGCATTTT
>.|TRBV29-1|TRBJ2-1|15|.
CSVEGEGAPVGEQFF
TGCAGCGTTGAAGGGGAGGGGGCCCCAGTAGGCGAGCAGTTCTTC
>.|TRBV4-1|TRBJ2-5|15|few
CASSQDDTRRETQYF
TGCGCCAGCAGCCAAGATGACACCCGAAGGGAGACCCAGTACTTC
>.|TRBV28|TRBJ2-1|16|many
CASSPGLVTSYNEQFF
TGTGCCAGCAGTCCAGGACTTGTCACCTCTTACAATGAGCAGTTCTTC
>.|TRBV6-1|TRBJ2-2|16|few
CASSKSGGHNTGELFF
TGTGCCAGCAGCAAATCCGGGGGACACAACACCGGGGAGCTGTTTTTT
>.|TRBV3-1|TRBJ2-3|17|many
CASSQGRLRASTDTQYF
TGTGCCAGCAGCCAAGGAAGGTTGAGAGCTAGCACAGATACGCAGTATTTT
>.|TRBV20-1|TRBJ1-2|15|few
CSARALRRGGHGYTF
TGCAGTGCTAGAGCCCTGAGGAGGGGTGGGCATGGCTACACCTTC
>.|TRBV3-1|TRBJ2-7|13|many
CASSPQGTREQYF
TGTGCCAGCAGCCCCCAAGGAACTCGCGAGCAGTACTTC
>TRBD1|TRBV24-1|TRBJ2-2|16|few
CATSDYGQGSTGELFF
TGTGCCACCAGTGATTACGGACAGGGTAGCACCGGGGAGCTGTTTTTT
>.|TRBV28|TRBJ2-7|16|many
CASSFYLRAGNYEQYF
TGTGCCAGCAGTTTCTATCTCCGGGCAGGGAACTACGAGCAGTACTTC
>TRBD2|TRBV11-2|TRBJ2-2|15|many
CASSALAGGTGELFF
TGTGCCAGCAGCGCCCTAGCGGGAGGGACCGGGGAGCTGTTTTTT
>.|TRBV9|TRBJ1-6|15|.
CASSVGANYNSPLHF
TGTGCCAGCAGCGTAGGGGCCAACTATAATTCACCCCTCCACTTT
>TRBD1|TRBV5-5|TRBJ2-3|17|once
CASSRPGTGGTTDTQYF
TGTGCCAGCAGCAGACCCGGGACAGGGGGCACCACAGATACGCAGTATTTT
>TRBD1|TRBV20-1|TRBJ2-6|18|.
CSAREPTGVISGANVLTF
TGCAGTGCTAGAGAGCCGACAGGGGTGATCTCTGGGGCCAACGTCCTGACTTTC
>.|TRBV7-9|TRBJ1-2|16|few
CASSFPLGPGEYGYTF
TGTGCCAGCAGCTTTCCCCTCGGCCCCGGAGAATATGGCTACACCTTC
>.|TRBV30|TRBJ1-5|16|many
CAWSGPVTQADQPQHF
TGTGCCTGGAGTGGGCCTGTGACCCAGGCGGATCAGCCCCAGCATTTT
>TRBD1|TRBV30|TRBJ1-1|11|many
CAWSQQGEAFF
TGTGCCTGGAGTCAACAGGGGGAAGCTTTCTTT